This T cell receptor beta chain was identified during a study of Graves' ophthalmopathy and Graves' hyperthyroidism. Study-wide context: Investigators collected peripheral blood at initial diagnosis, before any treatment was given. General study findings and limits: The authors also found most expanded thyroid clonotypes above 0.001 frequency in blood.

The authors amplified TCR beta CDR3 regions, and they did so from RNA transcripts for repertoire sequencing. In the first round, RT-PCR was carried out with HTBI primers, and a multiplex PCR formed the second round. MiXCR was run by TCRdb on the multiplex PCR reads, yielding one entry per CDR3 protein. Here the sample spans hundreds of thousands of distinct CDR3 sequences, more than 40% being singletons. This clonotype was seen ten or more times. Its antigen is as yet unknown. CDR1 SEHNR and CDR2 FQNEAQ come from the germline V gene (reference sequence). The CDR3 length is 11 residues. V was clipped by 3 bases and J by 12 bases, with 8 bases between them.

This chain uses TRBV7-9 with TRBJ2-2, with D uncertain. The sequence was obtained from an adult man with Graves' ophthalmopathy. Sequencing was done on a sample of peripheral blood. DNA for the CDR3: TGTGCCAGCAGCTTGACCCACCAGCTGTTTTTT. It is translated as CASSLTHQLFF.